The next 21 T cell receptor beta chains were all read from a single sample in a study of blood T cell repertoires in COVID-19. TCRdb's table, derived via immunoSEQ multiplex PCR, lists solely in-frame clones and lacks some. The table lists about 100,000 clones, roughly 80% of them singletons. Sequenced sample: peripheral blood. The receptors derive from a woman aged 70 to 79 with acute or convalescent COVID-19.

The chain links TRBV25-1 to TRBJ2-5; D may be TRBD2 (5 bases). This CDR3 has 15 amino acids. Trimming took 4 bases from V and 5 from J, leaving 17 bases between them. From germline, CDR1 is MGHDK and CDR2 SYGVNS. The CDR3: CASSAGGTGGETQYF. CDR3 DNA: TGTGCCAGCAGTGCTGGTGGTACGGGCGGGGAGACCCAGTACTTC.

The chain recombines TRBV5-1 with TRBJ1-2; unclear D gene. Germline V lookup: CDR1 SGHRS, CDR2 YFSETQ. The CDR3 has 16 amino acids. Trimming cost V 0 bases and J 0 bases, with 12 bases left between them. This chain's CDR3 is CASSLGGRSPNYGYTF. The CDR3 DNA sequence: TGCGCCAGCAGCTTGGGCGGAAGGAGCCCTAACTATGGCTACACCTTC.

This sequence joins TRBV19 and TRBJ1-1; 7 bases are a match to TRBD1. Trimming removed 5 bases from V and 0 bases from J; junction bases left unmatched: 9. Germline CDR1 is LNHDA and CDR2 is SQIVND (reference sequence). The CDR3 is 16 residues long. This CDR3 is CASSHGQANMNTEAFF. The CDR3 DNA follows: TGTGCCAGTAGTCACGGACAGGCTAATATGAACACTGAAGCTTTCTTT.

This chain links TRBV5-5 with TRBJ1-3; D gene uncertain. Germline CDR1 is SGHKS and CDR2 is YYEKEE (reference sequence). V dropped 0 bases and J dropped 1 base, with 5 bases sitting between them. The CDR3 spans 14 residues. This CDR3 reads CASSLGGSGNTIYF. CDR3 in DNA: TGTGCCAGCAGCTTGGGAGGGTCTGGAAACACCATATATTTT.

The V and J genes are TRBV7-3 and TRBJ2-1; TRBD1 matches 9 bases. Germline assignment: CDR1 SGHTA and CDR2 FQGTGA. The CDR3 contains 16 residues. The V and J ends lost 3 bases and 0 bases, in that order; junction bases with no gene match: 3. The CDR3 DNA is TGTGCCAGCAGCTTTACAGGGGGCAGCTCCTACAATGAGCAGTTCTTC. Protein: CASSFTGGSSYNEQFF.

Only a few counts were recorded for this clone. The chain has TRBV5-1 and TRBJ1-1; a weak D match, TRBD1 (5 bases). Between the trimmed V and J ends, which lost 0 bases and 5 bases, there was a span of 17 bases. Germline V gives CDR1 SGHRS, CDR2 YFSETQ. This CDR3 comprises 16 residues. CDR3: CASSLDWGGGATEAFF. Written as DNA, the CDR3 is TGCGCCAGCAGCTTGGATTGGGGAGGCGGGGCGACTGAAGCTTTCTTT.

This chain uses TRBV2 with TRBJ1-1; 7 bases agree with TRBD1. The V segment lost 6 bases and the J segment 0 bases; nucleotides outside the gene matches: 10. This CDR3 is built from 16 residues. CDR1 SNHLY and CDR2 FYNNEI come from the germline V gene. For the CDR3, the DNA is TGTGCCAGCAGCAAGCCCGAGGGACAGATGAACACTGAAGCTTTCTTT. It encodes CASSKPEGQMNTEAFF.

The chain couples TRBV18 to TRBJ1-5, with TRBD1 as a possible D gene (6 bases). The CDR3 sequence is 13 residues long. Between the trimmed V and J ends, which lost 5 bases and 5 bases, there was a span of 10 bases. Germline V gives CDR1 KGHSH, CDR2 LQKENI. This chain's CDR3 is CASSVSGDQPQHF. The CDR3 DNA follows: TGTGCCAGCTCAGTCTCAGGGGATCAGCCCCAGCATTTT.

The rearrangement links TRBV5-1 to TRBJ2-1; D not certain. Germline V gives CDR1 SGHRS, CDR2 YFSETQ. V was clipped by 1 base and J by 10 bases, with 9 bases between them. The CDR3 has 12 residues. The CDR3 spells CASSLSGPEQFF. CDR3 DNA: TGCGCCAGCAGCTTGTCGGGTCCGGAGCAGTTCTTC. The variable domain in full, with the rest retrieved from reference TRBV5-1 and TRBJ2-1, is KAGVTQTPRYLIKTRGQQVTLSCSPISGHRSVSWYQQTPGQGLQFLFEYFSETQRNKGNFPGRFSGRQFSNSRSEMNVSTLELGDSALYLCASSLSGPEQFFGPGTRLTVL.

The sample holds a few counts of this clone. The chain has TRBV27 and TRBJ1-1, with 8 bases identical to TRBD1. The germline gives CDR1 MNHEY, CDR2 SMNVEV (reference sequence). This CDR3 contains 14 residues. The trim removed 2 bases at V and 3 bases at J, leaving 2 bases unmatched. The CDR3 bases are TGTGCCAGCAGTTTAAGACAGGGGTACACTGAAGCTTTCTTT. Protein: CASSLRQGYTEAFF.

This clone occurred a few times. This chain joins TRBV5-4 and TRBJ2-1, with D perhaps TRBD2 (6 bases). The CDR3 consists of 14 residues. V lost 4 bases to trimming and J lost 6 bases, with 14 bases between them. Germline CDR1 is SGHNT and CDR2 is YYREEE (reference sequence). The CDR3: CASSAELARNEQFF. The CDR3 DNA follows: TGTGCCAGCAGCGCGGAACTAGCCCGCAATGAGCAGTTCTTC.

The CDR3 DNA sequence: TGTGCCAGCAGCGCCGGGAGCACCTCTGGAAACACCATATATTTT. This codes for CASSAGSTSGNTIYF. The chain links TRBV11-2 to TRBJ1-3; D not resolved. V lost 5 bases and J lost 0, with 11 bases in between. The CDR3 runs to 15 residues. Germline loops: CDR1 SGHAT, CDR2 FQNNGV.

There are a few counts of this clone. This chain uses TRBV3-1 (or the pseudogene TRBV3-2) with TRBJ2-7, with 11 bases fitting TRBD2. CDR1 LGHDT and CDR2 YNNKEL come from the germline V gene (reference sequence). V shed 4 bases and J 2 bases; nucleotides not matched to a gene: 16. CDR3 length equals 19 residues. This chain's CDR3 is CASSLIAGGSLYPAYEQYF. In nucleotides, the CDR3 is TGTGCCAGCAGCCTGATAGCGGGGGGGAGTCTTTATCCTGCCTACGAGCAGTACTTC.

The chain couples TRBV6-2 or TRBV6-3 to TRBJ1-1; D is possibly TRBD1 (6 bases). Deletions cut 6 bases from V and 4 bases from J, with 15 bases between. This CDR3 has 14 amino acids. Germline-derived CDR1 and CDR2 are MNHEY and SVGEGT. CDR3 region: CASSLQGMVTEAFF. The CDR3 DNA follows: TGTGCCAGCAGCCTCCAGGGGATGGTCACTGAAGCTTTCTTT.

The J gene is TRBJ1-5, the V gene TRBV4-2, with no clear D. CDR3 size: 13 residues. Germline-derived CDR1 and CDR2 are LGHNA and YNFKEQ. V was cut by 2 bases and J by 8 bases, with 10 bases left in between. CDR3 bases: TGTGCCAGCAGCCAATCAAACGGGGAGCCCCAGCATTTT. It specifies CASSQSNGEPQHF.

As concerns this clone: Germline is not matched at one junction end, which may reflect a read error. The chain couples TRBV3-1 (or the pseudogene TRBV3-2) to TRBJ1-5; TRBD1 matches at 7 bases. This CDR3 is 15 amino acids long. Germline V gene sequence: CDR1 LGHDT, CDR2 YNNKEL (reference sequence). The CDR3 DNA follows: TGTGCCAGCAGCCAGGAAGAGGGACAGAATGCCAGGTTAAGTTTT. It encodes CASSQEEGQNARLSF.

This rearrangement joins TRBV19 to TRBJ2-1, with 7 bases that match TRBD2. Trimming removed 10 bases from V and 0 bases from J; junction bases left unmatched: 12. There are 16 residues in the CDR3. Germline CDR1 and CDR2: LNHDA and SQIVND (reference sequence). For the CDR3, the DNA is TGTGCCACCGAAATGGAAGCGGGGTTCTCCTACAATGAGCAGTTCTTC. The encoded protein is CATEMEAGFSYNEQFF.

V is TRBV19 and J is TRBJ1-2; TRBD1 matches at 10 bases. The germline gives CDR1 LNHDA, CDR2 SQIVND (reference sequence). The CDR3 runs 14 residues. V lost 6 bases and J lost 5; bases outside the gene matches: 6. CDR3 protein: CASRPRQGAYGYTF. In DNA form, the CDR3 reads TGTGCCAGTAGACCTAGACAGGGGGCTTATGGCTACACCTTC.

CDR3 nucleotides: TGTGCCAGCAGTACCCAGCCGGGTGGTTTAGAGACCCAGTACTTC. Protein: CASSTQPGGLETQYF. The chain combines TRBV6-4 with TRBJ2-5, with D unresolved. The CDR3 is 15 amino acids. The germline CDR1 and CDR2 sequences are MRHNA and SNTAGT. V dropped 5 bases and J dropped 4 bases, with 17 bases sitting between them.

This chain links TRBV18 with TRBJ2-3, with TRBD1 identical over 8 bases. Trimming removed 4 bases from V and 5 bases from J; junction bases left unmatched: 23. CDR3 length: 20 amino acids. The V gene's germline CDR1 is KGHSH and CDR2 LQKENI. CDR3 amino acids: CASSLNILPGQDLLIDTQYF. In DNA form, the CDR3 reads TGTGCCAGCTCACTGAACATACTCCCGGGACAGGACCTTTTAATAGATACGCAGTATTTT.

This chain uses TRBV27 with TRBJ2-3; 7 bases are a match to TRBD2. This CDR3 spans 14 amino acids. The germline V gene has CDR1 MNHEY and CDR2 SMNVEV (reference sequence). V lost 4 bases and J lost 0; bases outside the gene matches: 1. CDR3 nucleotides: TGTGCCAGCAGTTGGACTAGGAGCACAGATACGCAGTATTTT. This gives the protein CASSWTRSTDTQYF.